The present TCR beta chain was sequenced within a study of human T cells and chemical hapten exposure. Trimming removed 3 bases from V and 4 bases from J; junction bases left unmatched: 6. Germline CDR1 SGDLS, CDR2 YYNGEE. This CDR3 contains 15 residues. This clonotype showed up many times. Via MiXCR, TCRdb re-called the RACE reads, giving one row per CDR3 protein. The sample shows approximately 400,000 distinct CDR3 sequences, 4.5% to 6% of them seen only once. The time point is: pre-sensitization, week 0. Regarding treatment: therapeutic diphenylcyclopropenone sensitization with weekly scalp DPC. Each patch test followed a blood draw.

The source material was whole blood, sampled in connection with sensitization to the hapten diphenylcyclopropenone (DPC). The J gene is TRBJ2-3, the V gene TRBV9; TRBD2 aligns across 9 bases. This TCR derives from a woman between 50 and 59 years old with alopecia areata. Some clones in this sample may be carry-over from other donors' samples. CDR3 region: CASSALAGAPDTQYF. CDR3 nucleotides: TGTGCCAGCAGCGCATTAGCGGGAGCCCCAGATACGCAGTATTTT.